The clone carrying this T cell receptor beta chain was observed a few times. Unique molecular identifiers were incorporated into the prepared TCRbeta library. MiXCR, applied by TCRdb to the PCR reads, yields one record per CDR3 protein. This table holds nearly 400,000 distinct CDR3 sequences, about a fifth found once. The record originates from a study of T-cell reconstitution after alpha-beta-depleted transplantation in children. The CDR3 is made up of 16 amino acids. V lost 2 bases and J lost 3, with 17 bases in between. From germline, CDR1 is SGHRS and CDR2 YFSETQ. The material sequenced was PBMCs from the stem cell graft donor, taken from the stem cell graft. This chain connects TRBV5-1 to TRBJ1-1; tentatively, D is TRBD1 (6 bases). The receptor comes from a human donor who donated a stem cell graft to a child with acute myeloid leukemia. The CDR3 coding sequence is TGCGCCAGCAGCTTTGCCCTCGGCAGGGGTGACACTGAAGCTTTCTTT. It is translated as CASSFALGRGDTEAFF.